This section outlines one T cell receptor beta chain sequence together with its context. The data stem from a study of blood T cell repertoires in COVID-19. The CDR3 is 13 residues long. V lost 4 bases and J lost 11; bases outside the gene matches: 7. CDR1 is SGHTA and CDR2 is FQGTGA in the germline V gene. Sequencing was performed with immunoSEQ multiplex PCR; in TCRdb, only in-frame clones are kept and a portion is missing. Here the sample spans about 250,000 clones, 65% to 85% being singletons. The source of this sequence is a man over 45 who had recovered from COVID-19. Sequencing input: PBMCs or T cells enriched from blood (not recorded which). The V gene is TRBV7-3, the J gene TRBJ2-3, with 9 bases that match TRBD2. In DNA form, the CDR3 reads TGTGCCAGCAGCTCCCTTCCTAGCGGGAAGCAGTATTTT. This codes for CASSSLPSGKQYF.